This TCR beta chain was observed in a study of T cell responses to AZD1222 COVID-19 vaccine. As concerns this clone: Its antigen remains unknown.

Method: immunoSEQ multiplex PCR; TCRdb's copy keeps in-frame clones and lacks some. The sample lists roughly 87,000 clones, about 90% seen once, with less than 9% in the top ten. Findings and limits, study-wide: Reports say nearly half of spike-specific TCRs go after unmutated variant regions.

This CDR3 comprises 16 residues. Germline V gives CDR1 SGHAT, CDR2 FQNNGV. Between the trimmed V and J ends, which lost 4 bases and 5 bases, there was a span of 20 bases. This sample comprised peripheral blood, obtained 28 days after the second AZD1222 dose. This TCR came from an adult who received the AZD1222 COVID-19 vaccine. The chain carries TRBV11-2 and TRBJ2-5; a possible D gene is TRBD2 (6 bases). In DNA form, the CDR3 reads TGTGCCAGCAGCTCCCCTCTAGCGTCCCGAGGCGAGACCCAGTACTTC. Translated: CASSSPLASRGETQYF.